This entry describes one T cell receptor beta chain. This specimen belongs to a study of blood T cell repertoires in COVID-19. Study-level background: Donors in the United States, Italy and Spain gave samples during acute or convalescent COVID-19.

The authors' processing: Researchers report that nucleated cell counts were estimated from reference gene primer amplification. The method was immunoSEQ multiplex PCR; TCRdb's version includes in-frame clones alone and lacks a portion of them. The DNA was the basis for D and trimming; V, J and clone size are from that table. The sample contains 200,000 to 300,000 clones, about 86% of which appear only once. With V trimmed by 5 bases and J by 12 bases, 14 bases remained unmatched. Germline V gene sequence: CDR1 MDHEN, CDR2 SYDVKM. The CDR3 is 15 amino acids. The receptor comes from a young woman who had recovered from COVID-19. What was sequenced was peripheral blood. The chain is built from TRBV28 and TRBJ1-5; 9 bases align to TRBD1. CDR3 nucleotide sequence: TGTGCCAGCAGTAATGCGGGACAGGGAGATGTCGGCCAGCATTTT. This encodes CASSNAGQGDVGQHF.